This T cell receptor (beta chain) was identified in a study of cytomegalovirus exposure and HLA in healthy donors. The PCR employed 60 Vbeta primers together with 13 Jbeta primers. Profiled with immunoSEQ multiplex PCR; TCRdb holds only in-frame clones, not every one. The sample contains roughly 140,000 clones, 55% to 70% of which appear only once. Trimming took off 4 bases at V and 5 bases at J, with 14 bases between the two ends. CDR3 length: 14 residues. Germline V gene lookup returns CDR1 SGHTA and CDR2 FQGNSA. It was healthy bone marrow donors who served as donors. The specimen sequenced was PBMCs. The chain carries TRBV7-2 and TRBJ1-1; a weak D match, TRBD1 (5 bases). This TCR was sampled from a woman aged 55-70 years in good health and CMV-seropositive. In DNA form, the CDR3 reads TGTGCCAGCAGCTGGCCGGTGGCAGGGACTGAAGCTTTCTTT. Amino acid sequence: CASSWPVAGTEAFF.